This T cell receptor beta chain was found in a study of T cells after posttransplantation cyclophosphamide. The table came from immunoSEQ multiplex PCR; TCRdb's copy has only in-frame clones and leaves some out. Captured here are roughly 34,000 clones, none seen once; the top ten comprise around 4.8%. This clone was seen repeatedly, ten times or more. Its matching antigen is unknown. The V segment lost 2 bases and the J segment 0 bases; nucleotides outside the gene matches: 6. Germline CDR1 ENHRY, CDR2 SYGVKD. CDR3 length: 17 residues. Whole-study findings and limits: Later post-transplant blood repertoires were often dominated by donor CD8+ memory clones. Recipient CMV seropositivity and CMV reactivation strongly tracked TRB clonality. Blood and skin or GI T cell repertoires showed limited TRB overlap.

The sequence came from a woman in her twenties or thirties in good health and a related stem cell transplant donor. What was sequenced was PBMCs. The chain carries TRBV10-3 and TRBJ1-4; 7 bases map to TRBD1. CDR3 residues: CAISEKGQTATNEKLFF. CDR3 sequence (DNA): TGTGCCATCAGTGAGAAGGGACAGACAGCAACTAATGAAAAACTGTTTTTT.